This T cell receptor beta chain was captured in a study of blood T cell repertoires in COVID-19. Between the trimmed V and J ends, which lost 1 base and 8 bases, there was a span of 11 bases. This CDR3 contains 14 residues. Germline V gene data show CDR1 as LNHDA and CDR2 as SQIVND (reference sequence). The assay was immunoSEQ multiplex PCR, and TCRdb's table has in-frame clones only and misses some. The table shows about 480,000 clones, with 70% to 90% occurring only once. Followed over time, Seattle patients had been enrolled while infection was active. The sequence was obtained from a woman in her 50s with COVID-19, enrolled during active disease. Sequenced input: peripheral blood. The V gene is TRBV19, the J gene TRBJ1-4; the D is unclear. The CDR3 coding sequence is TGTGCCAGTAGTATAGTGGGAGTAGGGGAAAAACTGTTTTTT. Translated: CASSIVGVGEKLFF.